The 6 T cell receptor beta chains listed next were all sequenced from one sample in a study of T cells in Graves' hyperthyroidism and ophthalmopathy. Amplification yielded TCR beta CDR3 regions, with RNA transcripts as the source. HTBI primers were the set used in a first-round RT-PCR of the TCR CDR3. TCRdb reanalysed the multiplex PCR reads using MiXCR and keeps one entry per CDR3 protein. The sample comprises around 700,000 distinct CDR3 sequences, approximately 40% of which are singletons, and 30% to 40% rests with the top ten. The sequencing sample was made of blood. The receptors come from a woman between 35 and 50 years old with Graves' hyperthyroidism.

The chain joins TRBV10-3 to TRBJ1-2, with TRBD1 matching 11 bases. With V trimmed by 2 bases and J by 7 bases, 9 bases remained unmatched. Germline CDR1 is ENHRY and CDR2 is SYGVKD. This CDR3 has 16 amino acids. DNA of the CDR3: TGTGCCATCAGTGAGAAAGTGGACAGGGGGCTTCGTGGCTACACCTTC. It encodes CAISEKVDRGLRGYTF.

This sequence joins TRBV5-6 and TRBJ2-6, with 8 positions matching TRBD1. The CDR3 spans 17 residues. Germline V lookup: CDR1 SGHDT, CDR2 YYEEEE. J lost 0 bases, V lost 5 bases, and 7 bases had no gene match. As DNA, the CDR3 is TGTGCCAGCAGTTCGGGACAGGTTGACTCTGGGGCCAACGTCCTGACTTTC. As protein: CASSSGQVDSGANVLTF.

The gene calls are TRBV29-1 and TRBJ1-1; 8 bases line up with TRBD1. The CDR3 consists of 11 residues. Germline V CDR1 and CDR2: SQVTM, ANQGSEA. After removal of 7 bases from V and 5 bases from J, the junction contained 3 bases not matched to a gene. CDR3 DNA: TGCAGCGGGACAGGGTCGACTGAAGCTTTCTTT. As protein: CSGTGSTEAFF.

This clonotype was seen just once. This could be a read error, since a much larger clone is one nucleotide away. This chain links TRBV7-2 with TRBJ1-1, with D possibly being TRBD1 (5 bases). CDR3 length: 15 residues. Germline V gene sequence: CDR1 SGHTA, CDR2 FQGNSA. The CDR3 is CASSLVRQLNTETFF. As DNA, the CDR3 is TGTGCCAGCAGCTTAGTCCGACAGTTGAACACTGAAACTTTCTTT.

The V gene is TRBV6-6, the J gene TRBJ1-1, with 11 bases matching TRBD1. The CDR3 consists of 15 residues. Germline-derived CDR1 and CDR2 are MNHNY and SVGAGI (reference sequence). V lost 5 bases and J lost 3; bases outside the gene matches: 5. CDR3 in DNA: TGTGCCAGCAGTACGGACAGGGGGCGGGACACTGAAGCTTTCTTT. It translates to CASSTDRGRDTEAFF.

This clonotype was picked up many times. The gene calls are TRBV10-3 and TRBJ1-6, with D perhaps TRBD1 (5 bases). Trimming removed 8 bases at V and 11 bases at J, with 19 bases between. Germline CDR1 reads ENHRY; CDR2 reads SYGVKD. The CDR3 loop spans 14 amino acids. The CDR3 DNA follows: TGTGCCATCCGCGCCGGGACCGAAACGGCACCCCTCCACTTT. Protein sequence: CAIRAGTETAPLHF.